The rows below give T cell receptor beta chains drawn from one sample of a study of blood T cell repertoires in COVID-19. The data were produced by immunoSEQ multiplex PCR, yet TCRdb's version contains in-frame clones alone and is incomplete. The sample has 150,000 to 200,000 clones, 80% to 85% seen once. The sample comprised peripheral blood. These TCRs come from a human donor with acute or convalescent COVID-19. The donor label of this sample is uncertain. The conserved cysteine and the conserved F or W are not part of the CDR3 here.

TRBJ2-7	TRBV19	ASSIRAALGEQY
TRBJ2-3	TRBV5-1	ASSFSGADTQY
TRBJ2-2	TRBV2	ASRGGNTGELF
TRBJ2-3	TRBV9	ASSANTDTQY
TRBJ2-7	TRBV11-2	ASSWDSYEQY
TRBJ1-3	TRBV10-2	ASSVTARNTIY
TRBJ2-2	TRBV18	ASSLQETGELF
TRBJ1-1	TRBV6-2/TRBV6-3	ASRPPGDTEAF
TRBJ2-2	TRBV30	AWSRDRGALGELF
TRBJ1-1	TRBV6-5	ASSYWGSEAF
TRBJ2-5	TRBV30	AWRLAGGQETQY
TRBJ2-3	TRBV7-2	ASSLGQGSTDTQY
TRBJ2-4	TRBV7-9	ASSLAGEQGENIQY
TRBJ2-1	TRBV5-1	ASSLTGLSSYNEQF
TRBJ2-1	TRBV7-9	ASSSLGSLSSYNEQF
TRBJ2-5	TRBV19	ASSIDGTGEETQY
TRBJ1-2	TRBV20-1	SASNVGREEGYT
TRBJ2-3	TRBV7-9	ASSARGSGKDTQY
TRBJ1-5	TRBV9	ASSATGGFNQPQH
TRBJ2-1	TRBV6-5	ASSLATVNEQF
TRBJ1-1	TRBV5-5	ASSERTGGERTEAF
TRBJ1-3	TRBV28	ASAQVGLGNTIY
TRBJ1-6	TRBV5-6	ASSPGQGNSPLH
TRBJ1-3	TRBV2	ASSLRRGTAQDSGNTIY
TRBJ2-2	TRBV28	AIPSGGAITGELF
TRBJ2-2	TRBV5-1	ASSLGTSTGELF
TRBJ1-2	TRBV21-1	ASSKALPRGYT
TRBJ2-7	TRBV5-4	ASSLQGATYEQY
TRBJ1-1	TRBV29-1	SVTGTKNTEAF
TRBJ2-7	TRBV11-2	ASSLDQSRNEQY
TRBJ1-5	TRBV5-1	ASSTAGGSEQPQH
TRBJ2-7	TRBV20-1	SASGSGGPYEQY
TRBJ2-7	TRBV25-1	ATQRNRPYEQY
TRBJ1-6	TRBV5-1	ASSLGSGQGGSPLH
TRBJ1-1	TRBV9	ASSPGLVNTEAF
TRBJ1-2	TRBV7-2	ASSSYQQSSYGYT
TRBJ1-2	TRBV19	ASITGRNGYT
TRBJ2-7	TRBV3-1/TRBV3-2	ASSRRSVGGSHSYEQY
TRBJ1-5	TRBV30	AWSNNRGSSNQPQH
TRBJ2-1	TRBV12-3/TRBV12-4	ASSFFDEQF
TRBJ2-3	TRBV9	ASSVGAITDTQY
TRBJ1-5	TRBV30	AWRGHEGQPQH
TRBJ2-3	TRBV2	ASGPTRDTQY
TRBJ2-7	TRBV6-6	ASSSSSYEQY
TRBJ2-1	TRBV5-4	ASSFSSGGFNEQF
TRBJ2-7	TRBV18	ASSPLGGSGDEQY
TRBJ1-4	TRBV5-5	ASSLRGAEKLF
TRBJ2-2	TRBV5-1	ASSFRDRGPGELF
TRBJ1-1	TRBV7-9	ASSLVAGAGLPF
TRBJ2-7	TRBV15	ATSSPGTAFSSYEQY
TRBJ1-1	TRBV2	ASSTQTGPNTEAF